The sequence of this T cell receptor (beta chain) was determined in a study of shared clonotypes between healthy human individuals. Broader study findings: Non-shared clonotypes had lower generation probabilities than those shared by all four donors. Sampling was confined to blood; repertoires within tissues likely differ. Compared with memory subsets, naive subsets generally had larger estimated richness.

In the authors' workflow: Filtering was not the same, since immunoSEQ gave junction-only sequences without quality scores. The assay was immunoSEQ multiplex PCR, and TCRdb's table has in-frame clones only and misses some. V, J and clone size derive from that table, while D and trimming were established from the DNA sequence. This sample has millions of clones, with approximately 92% found just once. Trimming took 1 base from V and 3 from J, leaving 7 bases between them. The CDR3 runs 13 residues. Germline-derived CDR1 and CDR2 are SGHRS and YFSETQ. This clone appeared a single time. Its specificity is not known. The same CDR3 is also encoded by other DNA sequences in this sample.

The V and J genes are TRBV5-1 and TRBJ1-2; D is undetermined. Sequencing was performed on naive CD4+ T cells sorted from blood. Subset specified: CD45RA+ positively selected. The clonotype comes from a man aged 18 to 29 in good health. The CDR3, as DNA: TGCGCCAGCAGCTTGCCCGGGGACTATGGCTACACCTTC. It is translated as CASSLPGDYGYTF.